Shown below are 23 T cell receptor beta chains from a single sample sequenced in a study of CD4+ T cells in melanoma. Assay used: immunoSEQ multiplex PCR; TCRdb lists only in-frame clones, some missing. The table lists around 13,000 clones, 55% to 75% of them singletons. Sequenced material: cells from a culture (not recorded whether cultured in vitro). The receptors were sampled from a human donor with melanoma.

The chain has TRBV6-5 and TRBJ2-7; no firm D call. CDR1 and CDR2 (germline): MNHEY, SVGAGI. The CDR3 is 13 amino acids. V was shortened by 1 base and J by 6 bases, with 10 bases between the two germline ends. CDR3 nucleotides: TGTGCCAGCAGTTACTTGTCTCGTCGCGAGCAGTACTTC. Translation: CASSYLSRREQYF.

The CDR3 spells CAWSYTSGNTIYF. CDR3 sequence (DNA): TGTGCCTGGAGTTATACGTCTGGAAACACCATATATTTT. The rearrangement joins TRBV30 to TRBJ1-3; D not certain. V lost 2 bases to trimming and J lost 1 base, with 6 bases between them. CDR1 is GTSNPN and CDR2 is SVGIG in the germline V gene (reference sequence). The CDR3 runs to 13 residues.

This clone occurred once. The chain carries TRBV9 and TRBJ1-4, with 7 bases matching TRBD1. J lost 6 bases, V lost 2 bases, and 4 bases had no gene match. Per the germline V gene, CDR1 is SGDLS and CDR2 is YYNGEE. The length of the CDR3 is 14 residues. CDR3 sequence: CASSVDRVDEKLFF. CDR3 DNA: TGTGCCAGCAGCGTCGACAGGGTGGATGAAAAACTGTTTTTT.

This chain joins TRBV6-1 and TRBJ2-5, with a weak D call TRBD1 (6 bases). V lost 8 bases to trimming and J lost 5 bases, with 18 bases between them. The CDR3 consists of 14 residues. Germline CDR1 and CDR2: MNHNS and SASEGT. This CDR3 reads CASVRSGVLETQYF. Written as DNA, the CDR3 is TGTGCCAGCGTGCGGTCAGGGGTTTTGGAGACCCAGTACTTC.

The CDR3 here is CASSVEVAAIYGYTF. In nucleotides, the CDR3 is TGTGCCAGCAGCGTAGAAGTCGCAGCAATCTATGGCTACACCTTC. The chain is built from TRBV9 and TRBJ1-2; no definite D call. The CDR3 length is 15 residues. Trimming removed 0 bases at V and 4 bases at J, with 13 bases between. Looked up from germline, CDR1 is SGDLS and CDR2 is YYNGEE.

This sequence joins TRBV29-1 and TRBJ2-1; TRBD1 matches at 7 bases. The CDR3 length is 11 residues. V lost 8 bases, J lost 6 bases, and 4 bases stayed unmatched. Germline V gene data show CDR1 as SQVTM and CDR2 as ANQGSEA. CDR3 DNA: TGCAGCTCGACAGGGCGCAATGAGCAGTTCTTC. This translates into CSSTGRNEQFF.

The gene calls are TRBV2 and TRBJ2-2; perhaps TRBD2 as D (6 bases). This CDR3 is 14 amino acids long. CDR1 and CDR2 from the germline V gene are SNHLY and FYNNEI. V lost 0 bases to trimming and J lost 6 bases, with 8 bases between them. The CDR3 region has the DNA TGTGCCAGCAGTGAAGCGGGGGAGGCCGGGGAGCTGTTTTTT. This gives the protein CASSEAGEAGELFF. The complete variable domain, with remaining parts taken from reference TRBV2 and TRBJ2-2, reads EPEVTQTPSHQVTQMGQEVILRCVPISNHLYFYWYRQILGQKVEFLVSFYNNEISEKSEIFDDQFSVERPDGSNFTLKIRSTKLEDSAMYFCASSEAGEAGELFFGEGSRLTVL.

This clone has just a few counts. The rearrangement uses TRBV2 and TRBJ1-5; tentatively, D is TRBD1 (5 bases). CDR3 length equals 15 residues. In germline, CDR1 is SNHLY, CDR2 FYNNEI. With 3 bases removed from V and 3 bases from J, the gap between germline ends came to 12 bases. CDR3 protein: CASSDYGAINQPQHF. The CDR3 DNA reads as TGTGCCAGCAGTGATTATGGGGCCATCAATCAGCCCCAGCATTTT.

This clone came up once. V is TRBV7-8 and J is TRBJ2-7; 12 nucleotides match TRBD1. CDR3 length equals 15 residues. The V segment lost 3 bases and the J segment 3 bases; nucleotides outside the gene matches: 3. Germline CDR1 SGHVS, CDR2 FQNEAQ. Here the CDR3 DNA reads TGTGCCAGCAGCTTGGGACAGGGGGCAATCTACGAGCAGTACTTC. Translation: CASSLGQGAIYEQYF.

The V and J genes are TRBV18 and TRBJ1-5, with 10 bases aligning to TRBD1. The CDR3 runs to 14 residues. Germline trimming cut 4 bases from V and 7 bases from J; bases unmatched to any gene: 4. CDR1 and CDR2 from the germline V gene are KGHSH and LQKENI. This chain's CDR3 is CASSQTGGGQPQHF. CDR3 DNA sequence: TGTGCCAGCTCACAGACAGGGGGCGGACAGCCCCAGCATTTT.

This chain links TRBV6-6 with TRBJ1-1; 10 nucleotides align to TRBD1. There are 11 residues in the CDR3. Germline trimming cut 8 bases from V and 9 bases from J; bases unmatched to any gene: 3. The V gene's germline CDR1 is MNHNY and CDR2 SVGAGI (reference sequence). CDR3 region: CASYDRGQAFF. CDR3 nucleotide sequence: TGTGCCAGCTACGACAGGGGGCAAGCTTTCTTT.

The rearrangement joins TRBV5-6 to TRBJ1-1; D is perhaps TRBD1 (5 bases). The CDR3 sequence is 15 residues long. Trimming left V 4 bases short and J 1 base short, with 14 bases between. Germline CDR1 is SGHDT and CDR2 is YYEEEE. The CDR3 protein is CASSRGPRENTEAFF. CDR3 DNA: TGTGCCAGCAGCCGGGGCCCCCGGGAGAACACTGAAGCTTTCTTT.

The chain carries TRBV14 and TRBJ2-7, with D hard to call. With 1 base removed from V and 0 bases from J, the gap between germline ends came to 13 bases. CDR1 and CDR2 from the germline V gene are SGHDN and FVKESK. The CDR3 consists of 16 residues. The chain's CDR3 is CASSQVAWANSYEQYF. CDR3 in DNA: TGTGCCAGCAGCCAAGTTGCATGGGCTAACTCCTACGAGCAGTACTTC.

This chain's CDR3 is CASSQPRKGGTVDIQYF. The CDR3 nucleotides are TGTGCCAGCAGCCAGCCACGGAAAGGGGGGACGGTAGACATTCAGTACTTC. This chain connects TRBV7-9 to TRBJ2-4; D is tentatively TRBD1 or TRBD2 (6 bases each). Per germline, CDR1 SEHNR and CDR2 FQNEAQ (reference sequence). V was trimmed by 5 bases and J by 8 bases, leaving 25 bases between them. The CDR3 consists of 17 residues.

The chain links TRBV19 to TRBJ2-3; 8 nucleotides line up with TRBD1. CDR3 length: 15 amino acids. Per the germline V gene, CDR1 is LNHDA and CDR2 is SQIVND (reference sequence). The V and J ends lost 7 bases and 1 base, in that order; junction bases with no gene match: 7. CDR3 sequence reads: CASTPPGQGTDTQYF. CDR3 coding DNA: TGTGCCAGTACCCCCCCGGGACAGGGCACAGATACGCAGTATTTT.

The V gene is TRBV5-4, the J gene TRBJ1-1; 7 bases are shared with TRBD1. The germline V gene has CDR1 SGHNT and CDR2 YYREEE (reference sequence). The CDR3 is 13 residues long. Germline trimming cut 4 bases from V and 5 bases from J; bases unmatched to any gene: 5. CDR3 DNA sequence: TGTGCCAGCAGCCTCGGGACAGCTACTGAAGCTTTCTTT. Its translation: CASSLGTATEAFF.

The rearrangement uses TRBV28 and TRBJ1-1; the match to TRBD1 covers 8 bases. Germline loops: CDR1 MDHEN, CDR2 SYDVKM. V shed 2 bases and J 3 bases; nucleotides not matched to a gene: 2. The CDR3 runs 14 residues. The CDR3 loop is CASSLNRGYTEAFF. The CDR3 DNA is TGTGCCAGCAGTTTAAACAGGGGGTACACTGAAGCTTTCTTT.

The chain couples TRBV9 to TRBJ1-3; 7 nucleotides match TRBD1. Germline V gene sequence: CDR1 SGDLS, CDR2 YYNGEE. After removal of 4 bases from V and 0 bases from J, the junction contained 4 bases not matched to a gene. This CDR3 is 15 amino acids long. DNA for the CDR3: TGTGCCAGCAGCCCTGGACAGGCCTCTGGAAACACCATATATTTT. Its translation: CASSPGQASGNTIYF.

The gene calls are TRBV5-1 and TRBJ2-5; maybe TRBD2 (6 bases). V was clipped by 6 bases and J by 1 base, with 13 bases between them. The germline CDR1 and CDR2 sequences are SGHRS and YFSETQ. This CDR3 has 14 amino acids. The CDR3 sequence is CASTTQGGQETQYF. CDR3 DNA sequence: TGCGCCAGCACAACTCAGGGAGGCCAAGAGACCCAGTACTTC.

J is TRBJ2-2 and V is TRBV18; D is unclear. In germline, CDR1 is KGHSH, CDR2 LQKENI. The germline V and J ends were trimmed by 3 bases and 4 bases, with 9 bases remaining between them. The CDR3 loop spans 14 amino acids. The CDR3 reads CASSPTGFTGELFF. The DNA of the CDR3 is TGTGCCAGCTCACCGACGGGTTTCACCGGGGAGCTGTTTTTT.

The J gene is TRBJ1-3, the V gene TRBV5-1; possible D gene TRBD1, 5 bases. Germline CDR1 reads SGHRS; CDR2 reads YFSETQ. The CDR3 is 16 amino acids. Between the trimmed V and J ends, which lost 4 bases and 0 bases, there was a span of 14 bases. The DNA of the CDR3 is TGCGCCAGCAGCCCCCGGGAAGGGACCTCTGGAAACACCATATATTTT. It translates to CASSPREGTSGNTIYF. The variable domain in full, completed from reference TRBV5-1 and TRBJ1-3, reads KAGVTQTPRYLIKTRGQQVTLSCSPISGHRSVSWYQQTPGQGLQFLFEYFSETQRNKGNFPGRFSGRQFSNSRSEMNVSTLELGDSALYLCASSPREGTSGNTIYFGEGSWLTVV.

The CDR3 nucleotides read TGTGCCAGCTCACAAGATTCACCCCTCCACTTT. Encoded protein: CASSQDSPLHF. The chain links TRBV18 to TRBJ1-6, with D uncertain. V lost 4 bases, J lost 8 bases, and 3 bases lay in between. Germline V gives CDR1 KGHSH, CDR2 LQKENI. CDR3 length equals 11 residues.

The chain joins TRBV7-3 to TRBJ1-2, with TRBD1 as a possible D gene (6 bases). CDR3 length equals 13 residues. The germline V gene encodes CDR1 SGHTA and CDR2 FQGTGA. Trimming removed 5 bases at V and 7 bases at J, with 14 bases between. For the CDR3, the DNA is TGTGCCAGCAGCGACCCGGACAGTAGTGGCTACACCTTC. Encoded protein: CASSDPDSSGYTF. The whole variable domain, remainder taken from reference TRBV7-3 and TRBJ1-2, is GAGVSQTPSNKVTEKGKYVELRCDPISGHTALYWYRQSLGQGPEFLIYFQGTGAADDSGLPNDRFFAVRPEGSVSTLKIQRTERGDSAVYLCASSDPDSSGYTFGSGTRLTVV.